The 27 T cell receptor beta chains given below trace back to one sample, sequenced in a study of CD8 T cells in Susac syndrome. Random hexamers were used to reverse transcribe an amount of roughly 0.45 to 1 ug RNA. TCRdb used MiXCR to reprocess the immunoSEQ multiplex PCR reads, holding one entry per CDR3 protein. This table has about 200,000 distinct CDR3 sequences, roughly 90% appearing once. The material sequenced was CD4+ T cells from PBMCs. The source is a human donor with Susac syndrome.

V gene TRBV5-5 combines with J gene TRBJ2-3; tentative D call: TRBD2 (5 bases). This CDR3 contains 17 residues. Germline V lookup: CDR1 SGHKS, CDR2 YYEKEE (reference sequence). Trimming shortened V by 6 bases and J by 0 bases, and 20 bases separated the two germline ends. CDR3 nucleotides: TGTGCCAGCACCCTAAGAGTAGCGTATCCTAGCACAGATACGCAGTATTTT. Protein: CASTLRVAYPSTDTQYF.

The chain joins TRBV14 to TRBJ1-5; no definite D call. Trimming removed 6 bases from V and 6 bases from J, with 6 bases in between. The CDR3 is 11 amino acids. Looked up from germline, CDR1 is SGHDN and CDR2 is FVKESK. The CDR3 loop is CASRMGQPQHF. Written as DNA, the CDR3 is TGTGCCAGCAGGATGGGTCAGCCCCAGCATTTT.

This clonotype appeared a single time. V usage is TRBV18 and J usage is TRBJ2-3; TRBD1 matches at 10 bases. The germline V gene has CDR1 KGHSH and CDR2 LQKENI. CDR3 length equals 14 residues. V shed 6 bases, J shed 7 bases, and the junction held 7 bases outside the gene matches. The CDR3 loop reads CASSQRQGANTQYF. CDR3 DNA: TGTGCCAGCTCCCAGAGACAGGGGGCGAATACGCAGTATTTT.

This clonotype was detected only once. The rearrangement links TRBV6-6 to TRBJ2-1, with no clear D. Germline CDR1 is MNHNY and CDR2 is SVGAGI (reference sequence). This CDR3 is built from 12 residues. Trimming took 7 bases from V and 7 from J, leaving 11 bases between them. For the CDR3, the DNA is TGTGCCAGCACTAAAAGTGGTAATGAGCAGTTCTTC. Its translation is CASTKSGNEQFF.

The V and J genes are TRBV2 and TRBJ2-3; D is undetermined. With 4 bases removed from V and 6 bases from J, the gap between germline ends came to 5 bases. The CDR3 is 11 amino acids. Germline lookup yields CDR1 SNHLY and CDR2 FYNNEI. CDR3 nucleotide sequence: TGTGCCAGCAGTGTCCGCGATACGCAGTATTTT. Translation gives CASSVRDTQYF.

The V call is TRBV19, the J call TRBJ1-6; D is unresolved. Trimming took 0 bases from V and 7 from J, leaving 10 bases between them. CDR3 length: 15 amino acids. Per germline, CDR1 LNHDA and CDR2 SQIVND (reference sequence). The chain's CDR3 is CASSIEGRSNSPLHF. The CDR3 nucleotides are TGTGCCAGTAGTATAGAGGGCAGAAGCAATTCACCCCTCCACTTT.

This clonotype showed up just once. The CDR3 sequence is CASRRQEGNTIYF. The CDR3 DNA reads as TGTGCCAGCAGAAGACAGGAAGGAAACACCATATATTTT. This chain uses TRBV2 with TRBJ1-3, with a tentative D call TRBD1 (6 bases). CDR1 and CDR2 from the germline V gene are SNHLY and FYNNEI. The CDR3 spans 13 residues. Trimming shortened V by 6 bases and J by 4 bases, and 10 bases separated the two germline ends.

V is TRBV19 and J is TRBJ1-4, with D uncertain. V lost 4 bases to trimming and J lost 8 bases, with 14 bases between them. The CDR3 is made up of 14 amino acids. Germline values: CDR1 LNHDA, CDR2 SQIVND (reference sequence). The CDR3, as DNA: TGTGCCAGTAGTACGGGTCACGCGACCGAAAAACTGTTTTTT. Translation: CASSTGHATEKLFF.

CDR3 loop: CASSIGVSSGEQFF. The CDR3 bases are TGTGCCAGTAGTATAGGGGTGAGCTCGGGTGAGCAGTTCTTC. The genes are TRBV19 and TRBJ2-1; D gene uncertain. CDR1 is LNHDA and CDR2 is SQIVND in the germline V gene (reference sequence). The CDR3 totals 14 residues. Trimming took 1 base from V and 9 from J, leaving 13 bases between them.

CDR3 nucleotides: TGTGCCAGCAGCGTAGCGCACGGGAGGTTCTACGAGCAGTACTTC. Amino acid sequence: CASSVAHGRFYEQYF. This chain links TRBV9 with TRBJ2-7; 7 positions agree with TRBD2. Trimming took 0 bases from V and 3 from J; bases not matched to a gene: 6. This CDR3 comprises 15 residues. Germline CDR1 and CDR2: SGDLS and YYNGEE. Variable domain in full (rest from reference TRBV9 and TRBJ2-7): DSGVTQTPKHLITATGQRVTLRCSPRSGDLSVYWYQQSLDQGLQFLIQYYNGEERAKGNILERFSAQQFPDLHSELNLSSLELGDSALYFCASSVAHGRFYEQYFGPGTRLTVT.

The chain is built from TRBV30 and TRBJ1-2, with D possibly matching TRBD1 (6 bases). Trimming pared 5 bases from V and 1 base from J, leaving 11 bases between. CDR1 is GTSNPN and CDR2 is SVGIG in the germline V gene (reference sequence). This CDR3 comprises 13 residues. As DNA, the CDR3 is TGTGCCTGGTCCCCGGGACATAACTATGGCTACACCTTC. This gives the protein CAWSPGHNYGYTF.

CDR3 in DNA: TGTGCCTGGAGTGTAGGAAGCAATCAGCCCCAGCATTTT. Translated, it gives CAWSVGSNQPQHF. The chain recombines TRBV30 with TRBJ1-5; unclear D gene. The ends were cut back, 0 bases at V and 1 base at J, with 4 bases in the middle. This CDR3 is 13 amino acids long. The germline V gene encodes CDR1 GTSNPN and CDR2 SVGIG (reference sequence).

V usage is TRBV19 and J usage is TRBJ2-1; D perhaps matches TRBD1 (6 bases). This CDR3 is 14 amino acids long. From germline, CDR1 is LNHDA and CDR2 SQIVND (reference sequence). Deletions cut 2 bases from V and 6 bases from J, with 11 bases between. The CDR3 nucleotides are TGTGCCAGTAGTATAATGTCAGGGGTCAATGAGCAGTTCTTC. This codes for CASSIMSGVNEQFF.

The chain carries TRBV10-3 and TRBJ2-5, with D possibly matching TRBD2 (5 bases). This CDR3 spans 11 amino acids. The germline gives CDR1 ENHRY, CDR2 SYGVKD. The CDR3 sequence is CATGGTETQYF. As DNA, the CDR3 is TGTGCGACCGGAGGTACGGAGACCCAGTACTTC.

This chain joins TRBV18 and TRBJ1-5, with 7 bases fitting TRBD1. The CDR3 is 16 amino acids. J was trimmed by 0 bases and V by 6 bases; bases with no gene match: 8. From germline, CDR1 is KGHSH and CDR2 LQKENI. For the CDR3, the DNA is TGTGCCAGCTCGGCAACAGGGGCTCATAGCAATCAGCCCCAGCATTTT. The encoded protein is CASSATGAHSNQPQHF.

The V call is TRBV20-1, the J call TRBJ1-2; 8 nucleotides match TRBD1. Germline V CDR1 and CDR2: DFQATT, SNEGSKA (reference sequence). V lost 7 bases and J lost 7; bases outside the gene matches: 8. This CDR3 is built from 12 residues. The CDR3 nucleotides are TGCAGTGTGATTCGACAGGGGAGTGGCTACACCTTC. Translated, it gives CSVIRQGSGYTF.

V gene TRBV7-9 combines with J gene TRBJ2-1; perhaps TRBD2 as D (6 bases). The CDR3 has 13 amino acids. The germline gives CDR1 SEHNR, CDR2 FQNEAQ (reference sequence). Between the trimmed V and J ends, which lost 4 bases and 7 bases, there was a span of 11 bases. The CDR3 loop reads CASSYPSDNEQFF. The CDR3 region has the DNA TGTGCCAGCAGCTACCCTAGCGATAATGAGCAGTTCTTC. The variable domain in full, completed from reference TRBV7-9 and TRBJ2-1, reads DTGVSQNPRHKITKRGQNVTFRCDPISEHNRLYWYRQTLGQGPEFLTYFQNEAQLEKSRLLSDRFSAERPKGSFSTLEIQRTEQGDSAMYLCASSYPSDNEQFFGPGTRLTVL.

The chain employs TRBV7-9 and TRBJ2-2; TRBD1 matches 9 bases. The CDR3 spans 14 residues. In germline, CDR1 is SEHNR, CDR2 FQNEAQ (reference sequence). After removal of 4 bases from V and 5 bases from J, the junction contained 2 bases not matched to a gene. CDR3 nucleotides: TGTGCCAGCAGCTCCGGGACAGGGACCGGGGAGCTGTTTTTT. Translation: CASSSGTGTGELFF.

This rearrangement joins TRBV20-1 to TRBJ2-7, with 11 bases matching TRBD1. Trimming took 3 bases from V and 5 from J; bases not matched to a gene: 3. There are 13 residues in the CDR3. CDR1 is DFQATT, CDR2 SNEGSKA, per germline (reference sequence). Written as DNA, the CDR3 is TGCAGTGCTAGCTGGGACAGGGGGAACGAGCAGTACTTC. This sequence encodes CSASWDRGNEQYF.

This sequence joins TRBV10-3 and TRBJ2-1; 11 bases are shared with TRBD2. The CDR3 is 15 amino acids. V trimming: 6 bases; J trimming: 7 bases; junction bases outside the gene matches: 8. CDR1 is ENHRY and CDR2 is SYGVKD in the germline V gene. CDR3 loop: CAISLLAGESNEQFF. The CDR3 DNA sequence: TGTGCCATCAGCTTACTAGCGGGAGAATCAAATGAGCAGTTCTTC.

The chain carries TRBV19 and TRBJ2-3; D not certain. Per germline, CDR1 LNHDA and CDR2 SQIVND (reference sequence). The CDR3 is 12 amino acids. V was cut by 3 bases and J by 4 bases, with 5 bases left in between. CDR3 nucleotides: TGTGCCAGTAGTATTGAGGCAGATACGCAGTATTTT. It yields the protein CASSIEADTQYF.

This chain joins TRBV18 and TRBJ2-7, with 7 bases aligning to TRBD1. CDR3 length: 14 amino acids. The junction had 10 bases not matched to a gene; V was cut back by 5 bases and J by 6 bases. In germline, CDR1 is KGHSH, CDR2 LQKENI. The CDR3 bases are TGTGCCAGCTCATCGAACGACAGGGTCGGCGAGCAGTACTTC. Protein: CASSSNDRVGEQYF.

The V call is TRBV6-5, the J call TRBJ2-7; TRBD2 agrees at 12 bases. The germline CDR1 and CDR2 sequences are MNHEY and SVGAGI. V was clipped by 0 bases and J by 0 bases; unmatched bases: 9. The length of the CDR3 is 19 residues. CDR3 DNA: TGTGCCAGCAGTTACTCCCTCCCGCGGACTAGCGGGACCTCCTACGAGCAGTACTTC. Translating gives CASSYSLPRTSGTSYEQYF.

This rearrangement joins TRBV20-1 to TRBJ2-6, with 12 bases aligning to TRBD2. Germline V gene data show CDR1 as DFQATT and CDR2 as SNEGSKA (reference sequence). The ends lost 4 bases at V and 1 base at J; junction bases unmatched: 5. The CDR3 extends over 17 amino acids. This CDR3 reads CSATGLAGRSGANVLTF. CDR3 DNA: TGCAGTGCTACCGGACTAGCGGGGAGGTCTGGGGCCAACGTCCTGACTTTC.

V usage is TRBV29-1 and J usage is TRBJ1-3, with unresolved D. CDR1 and CDR2 from the germline V gene are SQVTM and ANQGSEA. There are 12 residues in the CDR3. The ends were cut back, 0 bases at V and 2 bases at J, with 2 bases in the middle. Here the CDR3 DNA reads TGCAGCGTTGAAGATGCTGGAAACACCATATATTTT. Encoded protein: CSVEDAGNTIYF.

The V and J genes are TRBV28 and TRBJ1-4; D gene ambiguous. The CDR3 covers 16 residues. Germline lookup yields CDR1 MDHEN and CDR2 SYDVKM. V lost 4 bases and J 0 bases, leaving 12 bases between the germline ends. CDR3 in amino acids: CASSSRISATNEKLFF. In nucleotides, the CDR3 is TGTGCCAGCAGTTCCCGAATATCTGCAACTAATGAAAAACTGTTTTTT.

The rearrangement uses TRBV18 and TRBJ1-6; D possibly corresponds to TRBD1 (5 bases). V shed 3 bases and J shed 7 bases, with 10 bases lying between them. Germline CDR1 and CDR2: KGHSH and LQKENI. This CDR3 spans 14 amino acids. CDR3 sequence reads: CASSPQGSNSPLHF. CDR3 DNA sequence: TGTGCCAGCTCACCGCAGGGATCCAATTCACCCCTCCACTTT.